This TCR beta chain stems from a study of identical twins. Study outcomes and limitations: In zero-insertion analyses, partial confounding could arise from invariant MAIT and iNKT cells. The more abundant beta clonotypes in cord blood had fewer insertions, and memory repertoires did not show this.

The CDR3 runs 16 residues. Germline values: CDR1 SEHNR, CDR2 FQNEAQ (reference sequence). V dropped 3 bases and J dropped 1 base, with 14 bases sitting between them. TCRdb redid the calling of the 5' RACE reads with MiXCR, one entry per CDR3 protein. The sample includes a few hundred thousand distinct CDR3 sequences, roughly 9.9% of them seen just once. About this clonotype: Antigen specificity is unknown.

These same data were also listed under a study on yellow fever vaccine responses in identical twins.

Sequencing was done on a sample of PBMCs. The chain carries TRBV7-9 and TRBJ2-3, with D possibly matching TRBD1 (6 bases). This sequence originates from a woman between 18 and 29 years old in good health. CDR3 in amino acids: CASSFPSGQRTDTQYF. The DNA for the CDR3 is TGTGCCAGCAGCTTCCCTTCTGGACAGCGCACAGATACGCAGTATTTT.